This passage covers 13 T cell receptor beta chains from one sample sequenced in a study of CD8+ T cells in alopecia areata (dated by TCRdb to 2016 to 2019). Library generation was performed with the immunoSEQ multiplex PCR assay. To provide template for TCR sequencing, every sample had RNA extracted and reverse transcribed into cDNA. Here the immuneACCESS table is served through TCRdb, limited to in-frame sequences with V and J called. Missing clones are a known gap in these copies; in checked studies unresolved V genes cover under half, and the rest lacks a known reason. The sample includes 150,000 to 200,000 clones, with about 66% observed a single time. The ten largest make up roughly 10% of the sample. This specimen's time point label, per the study, means: baseline before oral tofacitinib. Specimen: CD8+ T cells sorted from blood, collected at week 0. The origin of the receptors is a human donor with alopecia areata.

V is TRBV6-6 and J is TRBJ1-6; the D gene is possibly TRBD1 (6 bases). Germline CDR1 reads MNHNY; CDR2 reads SVGAGI (reference sequence). The length of the CDR3 is 16 residues. Trimming stripped 5 bases from V and 0 bases from J, with 11 bases between. CDR3 in amino acids: CASSMTGSSYNSPLHF. The CDR3, as DNA: TGTGCCAGCAGTATGACAGGCAGCTCCTATAATTCACCCCTCCACTTT.

This clone has only one observation. The chain is built from TRBV2 and TRBJ2-3, with 12 bases fitting TRBD2. The CDR3 runs to 15 residues. Germline loops: CDR1 SNHLY, CDR2 FYNNEI. V dropped 8 bases and J dropped 3; count of bases not matched to a gene: 6. The CDR3: CASPLAGGGTDTQYF. For the CDR3, the DNA is TGTGCCAGCCCCCTAGCGGGGGGGGGTACAGATACGCAGTATTTT.

Ten or more counts support this clone. The chain links TRBV29-1 to TRBJ2-3; tentatively, D is TRBD1 (5 bases). Germline lookup yields CDR1 SQVTM and CDR2 ANQGSEA. Trimming removed 3 bases at V and 0 bases at J, with 13 bases between. The CDR3 is made up of 15 amino acids. The DNA of the CDR3 is TGCAGCGTTGAGCCTGACAGCGCTAGCACAGATACGCAGTATTTT. It codes for CSVEPDSASTDTQYF.

The chain combines TRBV7-9 with TRBJ2-7, with a weak D call TRBD2 (5 bases). CDR3 size: 11 residues. Trimming took off 5 bases at V and 6 bases at J, with 8 bases between the two ends. Looked up from germline, CDR1 is SEHNR and CDR2 is FQNEAQ (reference sequence). The CDR3 sequence is CASSQGGEQYF. The CDR3 nucleotides read TGTGCCAGCAGCCAAGGAGGCGAGCAGTACTTC.

The gene calls are TRBV27 and TRBJ1-2; 7 nucleotides agree with TRBD1. This CDR3 contains 17 residues. The V gene end was trimmed by 0 bases and the J gene end by 3 bases; junction bases not matched to a gene: 10. Germline V CDR1 and CDR2: MNHEY, SMNVEV (reference sequence). The CDR3 DNA reads as TGTGCCAGCAGTTTATCGATAAAGGCTGGGACAGACTATGGCTACACCTTC. Protein: CASSLSIKAGTDYGYTF.

The chain combines TRBV28 with TRBJ1-2; D is possibly TRBD1 (5 bases). Germline CDR1 is MDHEN and CDR2 is SYDVKM. The germline V and J ends were trimmed by 2 bases and 1 base, with 8 bases remaining between them. This CDR3 has 14 residues. Here the CDR3 reads CASSLQGGNYGYTF. CDR3 bases: TGTGCCAGCAGTTTACAGGGTGGTAACTATGGCTACACCTTC.

The rearrangement links TRBV18 to TRBJ2-5; D gene uncertain. The CDR3 consists of 15 residues. V was clipped by 0 bases and J by 4 bases, with 12 bases between them. CDR1 is KGHSH, CDR2 LQKENI, per germline. The CDR3 protein is CASSPPQDVIETQYF. The CDR3 region has the DNA TGTGCCAGCTCACCACCTCAGGACGTCATAGAGACCCAGTACTTC. The full variable domain, its missing parts supplied by reference TRBV18 and TRBJ2-5, is NAGVMQNPRHLVRRRGQEARLRCSPMKGHSHVYWYRQLPEEGLKFMVYLQKENIIDESGMPKERFSAEFPKEGPSILRIQQVVRGDSAAYFCASSPPQDVIETQYFGPGTRLLVL.

V usage is TRBV11-3 and J usage is TRBJ1-1, with D possibly being TRBD1 (6 bases). This CDR3 region has 11 residues. CDR1 is SGHNT, CDR2 YENEEA, per germline. V shed 4 bases and J shed 6 bases, with 6 bases lying between them. The CDR3 sequence: CASSSGAEAFF. The CDR3 DNA reads TGTGCCAGCAGCTCAGGGGCTGAAGCTTTCTTT.

The chain couples TRBV27 to TRBJ2-7; 9 nucleotides agree with TRBD1. CDR3 length: 14 amino acids. Trimming removed 6 bases from V and 5 bases from J; junction bases left unmatched: 8. Germline values: CDR1 MNHEY, CDR2 SMNVEV (reference sequence). CDR3 region: CASSLWTGEDEQYF. For the CDR3, the DNA is TGTGCCAGCAGCCTCTGGACAGGGGAAGACGAGCAGTACTTC.

V gene TRBV6-5 combines with J gene TRBJ1-1; D uncertain. The germline CDR1 and CDR2 sequences are MNHEY and SVGAGI. V was shortened by 6 bases and J by 3 bases, with 8 bases between the two germline ends. This CDR3 contains 12 residues. CDR3 coding DNA: TGTGCCAGCAGAGGGTGGGACACTGAAGCTTTCTTT. Its translation is CASRGWDTEAFF.

The chain employs TRBV5-4 and TRBJ1-4, with 8 nucleotides matching TRBD1. CDR1 SGHNT and CDR2 YYREEE come from the germline V gene (reference sequence). The ends lost 5 bases at V and 1 base at J; junction bases unmatched: 4. This CDR3 region has 15 residues. This CDR3 is CASSLDRGTNEKLFF. The CDR3 nucleotides read TGTGCCAGCAGTCTTGACAGGGGAACTAATGAAAAACTGTTTTTT.

The chain uses TRBV5-6 and TRBJ2-7, with TRBD1 as a possible D gene (5 bases). The CDR3 sequence is 12 residues long. Germline V gene sequence: CDR1 SGHDT, CDR2 YYEEEE. Trimming took off 0 bases at V and 5 bases at J, with 6 bases between the two ends. CDR3 nucleotides: TGTGCCAGCAGCTTGGGGGGCCACGAGCAGTACTTC. Translation gives CASSLGGHEQYF.

V usage is TRBV27 and J usage is TRBJ1-2, with D unclear. Germline V gives CDR1 MNHEY, CDR2 SMNVEV (reference sequence). V was shortened by 10 bases and J by 6 bases, with 15 bases between the two germline ends. The CDR3 runs 12 residues. The CDR3 DNA sequence: TGTGCCAACAGCCCCGGGTCGAATGGCTACACCTTC. It specifies CANSPGSNGYTF.